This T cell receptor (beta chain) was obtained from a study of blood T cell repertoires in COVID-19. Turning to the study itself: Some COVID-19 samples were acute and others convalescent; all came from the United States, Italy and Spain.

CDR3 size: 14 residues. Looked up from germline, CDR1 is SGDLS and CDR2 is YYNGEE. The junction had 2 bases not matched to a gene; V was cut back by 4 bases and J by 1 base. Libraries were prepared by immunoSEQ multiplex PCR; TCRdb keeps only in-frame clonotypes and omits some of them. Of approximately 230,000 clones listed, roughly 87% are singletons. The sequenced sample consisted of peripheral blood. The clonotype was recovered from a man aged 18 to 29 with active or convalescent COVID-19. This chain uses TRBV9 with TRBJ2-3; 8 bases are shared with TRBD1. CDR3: CASSKQGGTDTQYF. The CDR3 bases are TGTGCCAGCAGCAAACAGGGGGGCACAGATACGCAGTATTTT.